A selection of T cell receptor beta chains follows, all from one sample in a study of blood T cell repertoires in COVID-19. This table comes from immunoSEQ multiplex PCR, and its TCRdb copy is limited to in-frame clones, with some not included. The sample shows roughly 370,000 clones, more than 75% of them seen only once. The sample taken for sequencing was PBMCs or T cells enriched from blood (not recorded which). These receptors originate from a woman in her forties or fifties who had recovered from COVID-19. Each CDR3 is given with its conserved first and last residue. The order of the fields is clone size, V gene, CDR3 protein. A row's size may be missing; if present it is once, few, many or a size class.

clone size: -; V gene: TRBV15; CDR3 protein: CATSRDSWNTEAFF
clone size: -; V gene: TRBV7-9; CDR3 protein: CASSVGQGYNQPQHF
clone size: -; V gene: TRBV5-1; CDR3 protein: CASSLTAGGNEKLFF
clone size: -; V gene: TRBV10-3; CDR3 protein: CAISETGTRYGYTF
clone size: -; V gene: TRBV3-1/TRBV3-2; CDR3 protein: CASRDAGGRTEAFF
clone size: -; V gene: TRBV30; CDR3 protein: CAWEPGTVRGELFF
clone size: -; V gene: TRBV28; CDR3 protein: CASGTGGNTIYF
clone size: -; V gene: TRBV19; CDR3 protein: CASSSRGRTGANVLTF
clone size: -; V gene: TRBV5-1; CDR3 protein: CASSGIGTSGGSYNEQFF
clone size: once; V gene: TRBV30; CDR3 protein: CAWSVAGGDYEQYF
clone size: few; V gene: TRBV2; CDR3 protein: CASSKNSLRGGGELFF
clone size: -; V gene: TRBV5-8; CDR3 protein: CASSLAGTSRLYNEQFF
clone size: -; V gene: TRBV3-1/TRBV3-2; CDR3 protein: CASSLLPGLAGGLGELFF
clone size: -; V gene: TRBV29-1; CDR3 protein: CSVGGGLGDTEAFF
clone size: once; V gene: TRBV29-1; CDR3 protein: CSVADGSSYNEQFF
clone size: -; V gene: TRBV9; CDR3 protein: CASSIRDRENIQYF
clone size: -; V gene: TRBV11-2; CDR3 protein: CASSLVGRGAVSYEQYF
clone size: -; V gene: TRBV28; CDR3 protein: CASSAQGAKNIQYF
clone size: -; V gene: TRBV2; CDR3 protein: CASPPRGPGGYTF
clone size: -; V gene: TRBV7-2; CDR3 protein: CASSSDTAEKLFF
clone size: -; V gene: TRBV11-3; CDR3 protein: CASSPDSSDTIYF
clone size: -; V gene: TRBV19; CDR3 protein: CASSSGTGAYEQYF
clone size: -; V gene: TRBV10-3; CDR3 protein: CAISESRWGAGNTIYF
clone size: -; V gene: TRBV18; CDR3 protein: CASSPLLTADGYTF
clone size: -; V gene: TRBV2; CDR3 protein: CASRMGGPGELFF
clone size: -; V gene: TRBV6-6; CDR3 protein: CASSYRTGIWSPLHF
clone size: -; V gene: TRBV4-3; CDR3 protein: CASSQDQWEGWDEQFF
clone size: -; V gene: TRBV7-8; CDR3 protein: CASSLVPNYYGYTF
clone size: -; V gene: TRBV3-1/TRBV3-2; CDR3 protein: CASSPLRGIEAFF